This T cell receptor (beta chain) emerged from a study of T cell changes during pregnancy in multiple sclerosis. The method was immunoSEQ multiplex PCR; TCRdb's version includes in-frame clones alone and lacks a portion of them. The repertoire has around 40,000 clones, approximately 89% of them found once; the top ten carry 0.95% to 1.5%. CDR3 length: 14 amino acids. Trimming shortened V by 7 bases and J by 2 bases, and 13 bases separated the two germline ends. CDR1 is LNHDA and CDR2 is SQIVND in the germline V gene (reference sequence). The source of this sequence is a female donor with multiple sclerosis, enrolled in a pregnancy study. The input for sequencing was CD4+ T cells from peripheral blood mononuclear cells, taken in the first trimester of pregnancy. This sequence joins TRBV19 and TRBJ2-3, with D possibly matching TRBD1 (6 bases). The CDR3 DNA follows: TGTGCCAGTACGCCCCAGGGGATCACAGATACGCAGTATTTT. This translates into CASTPQGITDTQYF.